This TCR beta chain was sequenced for a study of post-analysis software for immune sequencing data. Germline V lookup: CDR1 MNHEY, CDR2 SVGAGI. V shed 7 bases and J shed 0 bases, with 16 bases lying between them. The CDR3 length is 17 residues. Unique molecular identifiers had been added to the TCR beta cDNA libraries. MiXCR was run by TCRdb on the PCR reads, yielding one entry per CDR3 protein. The sample has 500,000 to 600,000 distinct CDR3 sequences; roughly 40% are singletons. A remark on this clonotype: Its target is unknown.

Study-level results: Patients used a handful of TRBV segments, including TRBV5-6, TRBV5-1 and TRBV20-1, more often than controls.

This TCR was sampled from a girl aged 10-17 years with multiple sclerosis. The chain has TRBV6-5 and TRBJ2-6; a weak D match, TRBD2 (6 bases). The sequencing sample was made of blood. This CDR3 is CASTSPGEPSGANVLTF. The DNA for the CDR3 is TGTGCCAGCACCTCCCCGGGGGAACCCTCTGGGGCCAACGTCCTGACTTTC.